Listed here are 14 T cell receptor beta chains from one sample, sequenced in a study of cytomegalovirus exposure and HLA in healthy donors. This PCR relied on a set of 60 Vbeta primers and 13 Jbeta primers. Sequenced by immunoSEQ multiplex PCR; TCRdb stores in-frame clones only, minus some. Of approximately 100,000 clones in the sample, roughly four fifths were seen once. The sequenced sample was PBMCs. The receptors were sampled from a man between 45 and 60 years old in good health and CMV-seronegative.

This chain links TRBV28 with TRBJ2-5; TRBD2 matches at 8 bases. Germline assignment: CDR1 MDHEN and CDR2 SYDVKM. V was pared by 4 bases and J by 4 bases, with 11 bases of the junction left unmatched. This CDR3 comprises 16 residues. CDR3 in amino acids: CASSYPSGGVGETQYF. The CDR3 nucleotides read TGTGCCAGCAGTTACCCTTCCGGGGGGGTTGGAGAGACCCAGTACTTC.

V is TRBV5-1 and J is TRBJ2-6, with D tentatively TRBD1 (5 bases). The length of the CDR3 is 15 residues. Germline CDR1 SGHRS, CDR2 YFSETQ. V dropped 6 bases and J dropped 2 bases, with 12 bases sitting between them. The CDR3 coding sequence is TGCGCCAGCACGGAACAGGTAACTGGGGCCAACGTCCTGACTTTC. Translating it yields CASTEQVTGANVLTF.

This clone was detected once. The chain recombines TRBV5-4 with TRBJ2-5; 7 bases align to TRBD2. This CDR3 has 14 residues. The V gene end was trimmed by 0 bases and the J gene end by 3 bases; junction bases not matched to a gene: 2. CDR1 and CDR2 from the germline V gene are SGHNT and YYREEE (reference sequence). CDR3 DNA: TGTGCCAGCAGCTTGGGTGGGGGGGAAGAGACCCAGTACTTC. Protein: CASSLGGGEETQYF.

The rearrangement uses TRBV10-2 and TRBJ2-7; 7 bases agree with TRBD1. Losses at the gene ends were 2 bases for V and 7 bases for J; bases not matched to a gene: 2. The germline CDR1 and CDR2 sequences are WSHSY and SAAADI. The CDR3 loop spans 12 amino acids. The CDR3 region is CASSETGDEQYV. The CDR3, as DNA: TGCGCCAGCAGTGAGACAGGGGATGAGCAGTACGTC.

The rearrangement uses TRBV5-8 and TRBJ1-2, with 9 bases fitting TRBD1. With V trimmed by 3 bases and J by 4 bases, 7 bases remained unmatched. The CDR3 spans 15 residues. Germline assignment: CDR1 SGHTS and CDR2 YDEGEE. The CDR3 sequence is CASSYNRGPSYGYTF. CDR3 coding DNA: TGTGCCAGCAGCTACAACAGGGGGCCGAGCTATGGCTACACCTTC.

This sequence joins TRBV9 and TRBJ2-1; D may be TRBD2 (7 bases). The germline CDR1 and CDR2 sequences are SGDLS and YYNGEE. The CDR3 covers 15 residues. V was cut by 7 bases and J by 0 bases, with 14 bases left in between. The CDR3 loop is CASGRGSSSYNEQFF. For the CDR3, the DNA is TGTGCCAGCGGGAGGGGGAGCAGCTCCTACAATGAGCAGTTCTTC.

The V gene is TRBV30, the J gene TRBJ1-1; TRBD1 matches at 7 bases. Germline V CDR1 and CDR2: GTSNPN, SVGIG (reference sequence). There are 13 residues in the CDR3. The V and J ends lost 1 base and 3 bases, in that order; junction bases with no gene match: 2. The CDR3 nucleotides are TGTGCCTGGAGTGGACAGGGAGACACTGAAGCTTTCTTT. Its protein product is CAWSGQGDTEAFF. The whole variable domain, remainder taken from reference TRBV30 and TRBJ1-1, is SQTIHQWPATLVQPVGSPLSLECTVEGTSNPNLYWYRQAAGRGLQLLFYSVGIGQISSEVPQNLSASRPQDRQFILSSKKLLLSDSGFYLCAWSGQGDTEAFFGQGTRLTVV.

The chain employs TRBV28 and TRBJ2-1, with 9 bases fitting TRBD1. The J segment lost 3 bases and the V segment lost 8 bases, leaving 2 bases of the junction unmatched. The CDR3 covers 13 residues. Germline V gives CDR1 MDHEN, CDR2 SYDVKM. CDR3 region: CASEGQGYNEQFF. The DNA for the CDR3 is TGTGCCAGCGAGGGACAGGGCTACAATGAGCAGTTCTTC.

This chain uses TRBV6-4 with TRBJ2-1, with D possibly TRBD1 on 6 matching bases. The CDR3 is 14 amino acids. Trimming pared 4 bases from V and 8 bases from J, leaving 15 bases between. CDR1 is MRHNA, CDR2 SNTAGT, per germline. Here the CDR3 DNA reads TGTGCCAGCAGTGCCCTCGGGACACCGCATGAGCAGTTCTTC. This encodes CASSALGTPHEQFF.

This sequence joins TRBV5-1 and TRBJ1-6; no firm D call. This CDR3 region has 14 residues. Germline V gives CDR1 SGHRS, CDR2 YFSETQ. V lost 0 bases, J lost 5 bases, and 6 bases lay in between. The DNA for the CDR3 is TGCGCCAGCAGCTTGGGGCAGAATAATTCACCCCTCCACTTT. Translated: CASSLGQNNSPLHF.

This sequence joins TRBV7-2 and TRBJ1-6; D gene uncertain. Trimming cost V 10 bases and J 6 bases, with 13 bases left between them. CDR1 SGHTA and CDR2 FQGNSA come from the germline V gene. The CDR3 is 13 residues long. Written as DNA, the CDR3 is TGTGCCACCTTCGCTTCGGGTAATTCACCCCTCCACTTT. Translation gives CATFASGNSPLHF. Together with reference TRBV7-2 and TRBJ1-6, the CDR3 gives the full variable domain: GAGVSQSPSNKVTEKGKDVELRCDPISGHTALYWYRQSLGQGLEFLIYFQGNSAPDKSGLPSDRFSAERTGGSVSTLTIQRTQQEDSAVYLCATFASGNSPLHFGNGTRLTVT.

The chain links TRBV28 to TRBJ1-4; D uncertain. Germline CDR1 reads MDHEN; CDR2 reads SYDVKM. The germline V and J ends were trimmed by 6 bases and 5 bases, with 13 bases remaining between them. The CDR3 sequence is 14 residues long. DNA of the CDR3: TGTGCCAGCAGAACGGACGGGATAAATGAAAAACTGTTTTTT. It yields the protein CASRTDGINEKLFF.

This chain uses TRBV5-8 with TRBJ1-2; 7 bases align to TRBD1. The CDR3 contains 13 residues. Germline CDR1 and CDR2: SGHTS and YDEGEE. Losses at the gene ends were 4 bases for V and 4 bases for J; bases not matched to a gene: 4. The CDR3 DNA sequence: TGTGCCAGCAGCCCCCGGACAGGCTATGGCTACACCTTC. Protein: CASSPRTGYGYTF.

The V gene is TRBV2, the J gene TRBJ2-3, with D perhaps TRBD2 (5 bases). The CDR3 length is 13 residues. Germline V gene sequence: CDR1 SNHLY, CDR2 FYNNEI. V shed 7 bases and J shed 4 bases, with 12 bases lying between them. CDR3 region: CASNTGISDTQYF. In nucleotides, the CDR3 is TGTGCCAGCAATACGGGGATATCAGATACGCAGTATTTT.